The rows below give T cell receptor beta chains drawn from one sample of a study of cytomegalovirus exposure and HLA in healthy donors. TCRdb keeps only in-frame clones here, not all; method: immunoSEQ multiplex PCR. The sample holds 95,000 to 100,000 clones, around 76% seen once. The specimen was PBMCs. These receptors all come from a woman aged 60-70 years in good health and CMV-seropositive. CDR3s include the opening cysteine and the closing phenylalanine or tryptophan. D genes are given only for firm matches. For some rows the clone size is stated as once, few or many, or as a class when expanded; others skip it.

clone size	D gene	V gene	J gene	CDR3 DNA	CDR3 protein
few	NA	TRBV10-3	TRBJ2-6	TGTGCCACCAACTCTGGGGCCAACGTCCTGACTTTC	CATNSGANVLTF
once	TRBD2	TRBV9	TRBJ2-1	TGTGCCAGCAGCCCCGGGGGGGGTGATGAGCAGTTCTTC	CASSPGGGDEQFF
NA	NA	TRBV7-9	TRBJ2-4	TGTGCCAGCAGCTTATATGCAGAAAACATTCAGTACTTC	CASSLYAENIQYF
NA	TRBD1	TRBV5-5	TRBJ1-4	TGTGCCAGCAGCTTTACAGGGGCCAGTGAAAAACTGTTTTTT	CASSFTGASEKLFF
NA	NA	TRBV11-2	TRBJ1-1	TGTGCCAGCAGCTTAGTTCACATGAACACTGAAGCTTTCTTT	CASSLVHMNTEAFF
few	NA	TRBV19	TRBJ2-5	TGTGCCAGTAGTATATCGGCCAGGAACCAAGAGACCCAGTACTTC	CASSISARNQETQYF
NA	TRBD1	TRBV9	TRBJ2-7	TGTGCCAGCAGCTCCCGGGACAGCAGATACGAGCAGTACTTC	CASSSRDSRYEQYF
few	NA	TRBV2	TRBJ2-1	TGTGCCAGCAGTCGGTCTGTCTACAATGAGCAGTTCTTC	CASSRSVYNEQFF
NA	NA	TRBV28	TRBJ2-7	TGTGCCAGCAGTGGGCAGGTGGGGCAGTACTTC	CASSGQVGQYF
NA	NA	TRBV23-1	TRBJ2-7	TGCGCCAGCAGCCCGGTTGACGAGCAGTACTTC	CASSPVDEQYF
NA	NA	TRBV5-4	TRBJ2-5	TGTGCCAGCAGCCCCGGGACTGTCCAAGAGACCCAGTACTTC	CASSPGTVQETQYF
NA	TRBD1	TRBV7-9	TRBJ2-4	TGTGCCAGCAGCTTAGGAGGGACAGGGGAAAACATTCAGTACTTC	CASSLGGTGENIQYF
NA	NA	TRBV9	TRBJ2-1	TGTGCCAGCAGCGTAGGTCAGTTCAATGAGCAGTTCTTC	CASSVGQFNEQFF
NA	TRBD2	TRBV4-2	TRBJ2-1	TGTGCCAGCAGCGAGTCCGGGACTAGCGGGTCCTACAATGAGCAGTTCTTC	CASSESGTSGSYNEQFF
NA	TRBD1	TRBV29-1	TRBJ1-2	TGCAGCGTTTATCCAGGACAGGGCCTCAACTATGGCTACACCTTC	CSVYPGQGLNYGYTF
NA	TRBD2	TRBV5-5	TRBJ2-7	TGTGCCAGCAGCTTGGCGGGAGGGCCCTACGAGCAGTACTTC	CASSLAGGPYEQYF
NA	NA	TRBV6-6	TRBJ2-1	TGTGCCAGCAGCCTGGTGCGGGATGAGCAGTTCTTC	CASSLVRDEQFF
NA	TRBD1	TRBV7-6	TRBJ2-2	TGTGCCAGCAGCCTAGGACAGGGAAGTTTGGCCGGGGAGCTGTTTTTT	CASSLGQGSLAGELFF
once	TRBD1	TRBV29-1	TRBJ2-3	TGCAGCCCCCGGGACAGATTTTCAGATACGCAGTATTTT	CSPRDRFSDTQYF
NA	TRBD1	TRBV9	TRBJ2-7	TGTGCCAGCAGCGTAGGAGGGACAGGGCTCTACGAGCAGTACTTC	CASSVGGTGLYEQYF
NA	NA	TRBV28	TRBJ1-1	TGTGCCAGCAGTCGTCATACGAAGCCTAAAGAAGCTTTCTTT	CASSRHTKPKEAFF
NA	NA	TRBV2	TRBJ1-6	TGTGCCAGCAGGCTACAGAGCTCCTATAATTCACCCCTCCACTTT	CASRLQSSYNSPLHF
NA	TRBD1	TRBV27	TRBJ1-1	TGTGCCAGCAGCCGACGGACAGGGGGTAGAAACACTGAAGCTTTCTTT	CASSRRTGGRNTEAFF
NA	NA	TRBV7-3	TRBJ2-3	TGTGCCAGCAGCTCGACTAGCACAGATACGCAGTATTTT	CASSSTSTDTQYF
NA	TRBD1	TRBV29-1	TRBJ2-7	TGCAGCGTTGATCTCCGGGACAGGGGTTACGAGCAGTACTTC	CSVDLRDRGYEQYF
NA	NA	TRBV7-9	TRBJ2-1	TGTGCCAGCAGTATCCGGGATCCTCCCCCACCCTACAATGAGCAGTTCTTC	CASSIRDPPPPYNEQFF
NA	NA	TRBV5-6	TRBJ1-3	TGTGCCAGCAGCTTGGGAGGGCTCTCTGGAAACACCATATATTTT	CASSLGGLSGNTIYF
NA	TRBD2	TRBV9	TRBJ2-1	TGTGCCAGCAGCGTAGGGGCGCGGGAGGATAATGAGCAGTTCTTC	CASSVGAREDNEQFF
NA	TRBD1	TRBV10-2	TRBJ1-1	TGCGCCAGCAGCCCCGGGACAGGAGGCACTGAAGCTTTCTTT	CASSPGTGGTEAFF
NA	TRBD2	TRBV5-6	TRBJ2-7	TGTGCCAGCAGCTTATTAGCGGGTAATTCCTACGAGCAGTACTTC	CASSLLAGNSYEQYF
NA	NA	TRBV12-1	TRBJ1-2	TGTGCCAGCAGCTCGGACACGAACTATGGCTACACCTTC	CASSSDTNYGYTF
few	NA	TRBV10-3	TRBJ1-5	TGTGCCATCAAGGGAGAAAGCAATCAGCCCCAGCATTTT	CAIKGESNQPQHF
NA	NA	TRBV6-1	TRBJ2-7	TGTGCCAGCAGTGGGACAGCTGAGTACGAGCAGTACTTC	CASSGTAEYEQYF
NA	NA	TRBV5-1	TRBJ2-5	TGCGCCAGCAGCCGGTCCCCAGGGTCCGAGACCCAGTACTTC	CASSRSPGSETQYF
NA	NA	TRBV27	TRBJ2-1	TGTGCCAGCAGTGAGGACTGGTACAATGAGCAGTTCTTC	CASSEDWYNEQFF
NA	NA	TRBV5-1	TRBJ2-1	TGCGCCAGCAGGCTAGGCAGATCGGCCTACAATGAGCAGTTCTTC	CASRLGRSAYNEQFF
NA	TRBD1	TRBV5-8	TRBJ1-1	TGTGCCAGCAGCTTGGCCAGGGGGATCGCGATGAACACTGAAGCTTTCTTT	CASSLARGIAMNTEAFF
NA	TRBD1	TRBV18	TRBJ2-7	TGTGCCAGCTCACCCGGGACAGACTACGAGCAGTACTTC	CASSPGTDYEQYF
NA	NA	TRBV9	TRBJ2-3	TGTGCCAGCAGCGTAGCCCCGCCCGGACGGGAAGATACGCAGTATTTT	CASSVAPPGREDTQYF
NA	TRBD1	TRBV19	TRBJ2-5	TGTGCCAGTAGTACTGGACAGGGGAAGCAGTACTTC	CASSTGQGKQYF
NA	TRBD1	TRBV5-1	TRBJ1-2	TGCGCCAGCAGCATAGGACAGGGGGCCTATGGCTACACCTTC	CASSIGQGAYGYTF
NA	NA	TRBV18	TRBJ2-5	TGTGCCAGCTCACCACCGACGACGGGAGAGACCCAGTACTTC	CASSPPTTGETQYF
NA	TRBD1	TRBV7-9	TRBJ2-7	TGTGCCAGCAGCGGACAGGGGCCCTACGAGCAGTACTTC	CASSGQGPYEQYF
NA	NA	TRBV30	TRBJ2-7	TGTGCCGGTTCCCGCCGACTCGGCTACGAGCAGTACTTC	CAGSRRLGYEQYF